The sequence of this T cell receptor (beta chain) was determined in a study of identifying expanded T cells in peripheral blood (dated by TCRdb to 2018 to 2020). Broadly, across the study: Technical replicates were generated by sequencing separate aliquots of the same genomic DNA pool, and four replicates were compared pairwise.

TCRbeta CDR3 regions were profiled by bias-controlled multiplex PCR amplification of genomic DNA with the immunoSEQ Assay. On the authors' methods: To quantify the absolute abundance of each unique TCRbeta CDR3 region, the sequences were collapsed and filtered. Differential abundance was assessed using a binomial (Fisher-equivalent) model and a beta-binomial model in which time-dependent variance fitted from healthy donors was added. Clones with fewer than 5 combined templates were excluded, and clones with Benjamini-Hochberg FDR below 0.01 were called differentially abundant. Beta-binomial variance was modeled as a function of total template count across the two samples using the form v = (b*log(k)+a)^2. The clones in this table, taken by TCRdb from immuneACCESS, are in-frame only. Not every clone is retained; where verified, under half of the shortfall comes from an unresolved V gene, and the cause of the rest is unknown. V and J calls and clone size are given by that table; D and trimming were obtained from the DNA. Here the sample has approximately 100,000 clones; around 88% occur a single time. Around 17% of the sample belongs to the ten largest clones.

During the collection period, no infections or other immune events were recorded for the healthy donors. Blood repertoires from healthy donors were used as a training cohort for calibrating time-dependent variance in a beta-binomial model of differential abundance of T-cell clones. The training cohort was composed of roughly ten healthy donors, 3 female and 7 male. An age range of about 29 to 65 years, with an average of 43 years, was recorded for the donors. Whole blood, obtained from a commercial supplier, was collected from each healthy donor at three time points spaced around 13 days apart. For immunosequencing, genomic DNA was extracted from whole blood that had not been sorted. Turning to this clone: No cognate antigen has been identified for it. No qualities accompany the bases; no much larger clone lies one base away.

Summary of the overall study and its limitations: Between technical replicates the binomial model flagged around 1.2 differentially abundant clones, whereas over roughly two weeks the binomial model flagged about 15 and over about 4 weeks approximately 20. Across all healthy-donor time intervals, the beta-binomial model significantly cut both the number of clones called differentially abundant and the false-positive rate. Across all healthy donors, variance in clone template counts between roughly two-week samples was found to increase significantly with total template count. It was expected by the authors that biological variance in healthy repertoires might increase further over much longer intervals, such as months to years.

The sequenced material came from blood. The receptor's source is a person aged 18-70 years in good health.

The CDR3 here reads CASSSVGTIHEQYF. The DNA reads TGCGCCAGCAGCTCCGTGGGGACAATCCACGAGCAGTACTTC. The sequence links TRBV5-1 to TRBJ2-7; TRBD1 is perhaps the D gene, given 6 matching bases. V and J lose 3 bases and 5 bases, and a span of 15 bases separates them. CDR1 and CDR2 were assigned from the germline V gene as SGHRS and YFSETQ. The CDR3 sequence holds 14 residues, the cysteine and phenylalanine included. The kept DNA is CDR3 alone, 42 bases in frame from the first base.